One and the same sample provided the 3 T cell receptor beta chains below, sequenced in a study of blood T cell repertoires in COVID-19. The protocol was immunoSEQ multiplex PCR, while the TCRdb copy is restricted to in-frame clones and leaves out a portion. This table holds 390,000 or so clones, around 87% found once. Sequencing was done on a sample of peripheral blood. These receptors were obtained from a man aged 18 to 29 with active or convalescent COVID-19.

This chain joins TRBV28 and TRBJ1-1; 8 bases map to TRBD1. Germline loops: CDR1 MDHEN, CDR2 SYDVKM. V was clipped by 5 bases and J by 4 bases; unmatched bases: 9. This CDR3 spans 15 amino acids. CDR3 in DNA: TGTGCCAGCAGTCCCAGGGGGCCATTGGGCACTGAAGCTTTCTTT. Its protein is CASSPRGPLGTEAFF.

This chain uses TRBV7-3 with TRBJ2-1; 7 nucleotides agree with TRBD2. This CDR3 has 15 residues. The germline V gene has CDR1 SGHTA and CDR2 FQGTGA. The J segment lost 3 bases and the V segment lost 2 bases, leaving 4 bases of the junction unmatched. The CDR3 bases are TGTGCCAGCAGCTTACACGGGAGGCTCTACAATGAGCAGTTCTTC. It translates to CASSLHGRLYNEQFF.

The V call is TRBV7-8, the J call TRBJ2-1; D perhaps matches TRBD2 (6 bases). Germline V gene data show CDR1 as SGHVS and CDR2 as FQNEAQ. The CDR3 runs to 15 residues. V was trimmed by 7 bases and J by 8 bases, leaving 21 bases between them. Here the CDR3 reads CASTGQSTSSDEQFF. The CDR3 bases are TGTGCCAGCACCGGTCAGAGCACTAGCAGTGATGAGCAGTTCTTC.